The rows below give T cell receptor beta chains drawn from one sample of a study of regulatory T cells in long-lasting Graves disease. MiXCR, run by TCRdb on the multiplex PCR reads, gives a single entry per CDR3 protein. The table includes roughly 500,000 distinct CDR3 sequences, 13% detected once. This same sample was also taken into another study, of T cells in Graves' hyperthyroidism and ophthalmopathy.

The specimen comprised peripheral blood mononuclear cells (PBMCs), sampled at new diagnosis, from a patient treated with antithyroid drugs. The receptors were sampled from a man aged 25 to 45 with Graves disease. Both conserved end residues are part of each CDR3. The D gene is left open where the match is weak. Some rows mark clone size as missing; the rest say once, few, many or name a class of expanded clone.

j_call | v_call | clone_size | d_call | cdr3_aa | cdr3_nt
TRBJ2-5 | TRBV7-9 | many | TRBD2 | CASSPLAAGETQYF | TGTGCCAGCAGCCCCCTAGCGGCTGGCGAGACCCAGTACTTC
TRBJ2-1 | TRBV5-1 | many | . | CASSLEQEPYNEQFF | TGCGCCAGCAGCTTGGAACAGGAGCCCTACAATGAGCAGTTCTTC
TRBJ1-1 | TRBV5-1 | many | . | CASNREGNTEAFF | TGCGCCAGCAACCGGGAGGGGAACACTGAAGCTTTCTTT
TRBJ1-4 | TRBV5-1 | few | . | CASSPGVHSDEKLFF | TGCGCCAGCAGCCCGGGAGTTCATTCGGATGAAAAACTGTTTTTT
TRBJ1-6 | TRBV3-1 | few | . | CASSQDGGQTPLHF | TGTGCCAGCAGCCAAGACGGAGGACAGACACCCCTCCACTTT
TRBJ2-2 | TRBV19 | . | TRBD1 | CASTGRDRATGELFF | TGTGCCAGTACTGGAAGAGACAGGGCCACCGGGGAGCTGTTTTTT
TRBJ2-1 | TRBV19 | . | TRBD2 | CASGTLADFHNEQFF | TGTGCCAGTGGAACTCTAGCGGATTTCCACAATGAGCAGTTCTTC
TRBJ1-4 | TRBV6-1 | few | TRBD1 | CASSQRQGEINEKLFF | TGTGCCAGCAGTCAGCGACAGGGGGAGATTAATGAAAAACTGTTTTTT
TRBJ1-1 | TRBV18 | many | TRBD1 | CASSPGTGRLSEAFF | TGTGCCAGCTCACCGGGGACAGGACGCCTATCTGAAGCTTTCTTT
TRBJ1-5 | TRBV30 | . | . | CAWSATDNQPQHF | TGTGCCTGGAGCGCGACAGACAATCAGCCCCAGCATTTT
TRBJ2-6 | TRBV12-3/TRBV12-4 | many | TRBD1 | CASSTRQGTGANVLTF | TGTGCCAGCAGTACGAGACAGGGGACCGGGGCCAACGTCCTGACTTTC
TRBJ2-1 | TRBV6-2/TRBV6-3 | many | . | CASSYEAGLNNEQFF | TGTGCCAGCAGTTACGAGGCGGGACTGAACAATGAGCAGTTCTTC
TRBJ2-2 | TRBV18 | . | TRBD2 | CASSPTLAGTNTGELFF | TGTGCCAGCTCACCGACGCTAGCGGGAACTAACACCGGGGAGCTGTTTTTT